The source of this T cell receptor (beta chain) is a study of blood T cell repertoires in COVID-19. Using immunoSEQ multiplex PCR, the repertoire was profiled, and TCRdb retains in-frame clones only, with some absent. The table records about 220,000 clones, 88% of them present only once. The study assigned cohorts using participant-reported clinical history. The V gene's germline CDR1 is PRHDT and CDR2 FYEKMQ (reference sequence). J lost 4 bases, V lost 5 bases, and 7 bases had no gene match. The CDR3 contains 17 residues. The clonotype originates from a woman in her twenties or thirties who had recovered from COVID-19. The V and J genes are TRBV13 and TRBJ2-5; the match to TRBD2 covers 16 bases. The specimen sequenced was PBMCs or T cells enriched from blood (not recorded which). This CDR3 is CASSAGTSGGAGETQYF. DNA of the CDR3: TGTGCCAGCAGCGCCGGGACTAGCGGGGGGGCCGGAGAGACCCAGTACTTC. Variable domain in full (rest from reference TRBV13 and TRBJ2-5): AAGVIQSPRHLIKEKRETATLKCYPIPRHDTVYWYQQGPGQDPQFLISFYEKMQSDKGSIPDRFSAQQFSDYHSELNMSSLELGDSALYFCASSAGTSGGAGETQYFGPGTRLLVL.